Listed here are 24 T cell receptor beta chains from one sample, sequenced in a study of T-cell memory formation after mild COVID-19. A single record per CDR3 protein comes from TCRdb applying MiXCR to the 5' RACE reads. The profile shows under 350,000 distinct CDR3 sequences, around 15% of them singletons. The material sequenced was PBMCs or a T cell subset sorted from them (not recorded which). These receptors originate from a man younger than 35 who had mild COVID-19 (a few samples of this study predate the infection). Cell type and time point are not known.

There are a few counts of this clonotype. The rearrangement links TRBV7-9 to TRBJ2-3; D unclear. This CDR3 has 13 amino acids. Trimming took off 4 bases at V and 2 bases at J, with 7 bases between the two ends. The V gene's germline CDR1 is SEHNR and CDR2 FQNEAQ (reference sequence). The CDR3, as DNA: TGTGCCAGCAGCTCCCGGGCCACAGATACGCAGTATTTT. Protein: CASSSRATDTQYF.

The rearrangement joins TRBV12-5 to TRBJ2-1; 8 bases map to TRBD2. The CDR3 contains 17 residues. V lost 4 bases to trimming and J lost 0 bases; unmatched junction nucleotides: 8. Germline V gene data show CDR1 as LGHNT and CDR2 as FRNRAP. The chain's CDR3 is CASGWELAESSYNEQFF. CDR3 coding DNA: TGTGCTAGTGGTTGGGAACTAGCGGAGAGCTCCTACAATGAGCAGTTCTTC.

This clonotype has a handful of counts. V usage is TRBV4-3 and J usage is TRBJ1-1, with unresolved D. Germline CDR1 is LGHNA and CDR2 is YSLEER. V shed 0 bases and J shed 3 bases, with 17 bases lying between them. The CDR3 runs to 17 residues. The CDR3 here is CASSQDYFPIRDTEAFF. CDR3 coding DNA: TGCGCCAGCAGCCAAGATTATTTCCCAATTAGGGACACTGAAGCTTTCTTT.

This clonotype was observed a few times. The chain joins TRBV20-1 to TRBJ2-7; D is unclear. Germline V CDR1 and CDR2: DFQATT, SNEGSKA (reference sequence). The germline V and J ends were trimmed by 3 bases and 1 base, with 22 bases remaining between them. This CDR3 is 17 amino acids long. In nucleotides, the CDR3 is TGCAGTGCTAGTTTACCACTCCGGGCCGGTGGATCCTACGAGCAGTACTTC. Its protein product is CSASLPLRAGGSYEQYF.

The chain uses TRBV20-1 and TRBJ1-3, with D tentatively TRBD1 (5 bases). The CDR3 totals 16 residues. The ends were cut back, 3 bases at V and 0 bases at J, with 15 bases in the middle. CDR1 and CDR2 (germline): DFQATT, SNEGSKA (reference sequence). CDR3 nucleotides: TGCAGTGCTAGTTTCCCGGGGGTAGGCTCTGGAAACACCATATATTTT. It yields the protein CSASFPGVGSGNTIYF.

The chain links TRBV4-2 to TRBJ2-7; the D gene is possibly TRBD2 (6 bases). The V gene lost 1 base and the J gene lost 1 base, with 17 bases spanning the gap. Germline assignment: CDR1 LGHNA and CDR2 YNFKEQ. The CDR3 covers 17 residues. CDR3 residues: CASSQALAGTSSYEQYV. In nucleotides, the CDR3 is TGTGCCAGCAGCCAAGCCTTGGCGGGGACCTCATCCTACGAGCAGTACGTC.

This CDR3 reads CASSSLAGGRTDTQYF. DNA of the CDR3: TGTGCCAGCAGTTCCTTGGCGGGAGGCCGCACAGATACGCAGTATTTT. The V call is TRBV12-3 or TRBV12-4, the J call TRBJ2-3, with 8 bases aligning to TRBD2. This CDR3 has 16 residues. J gave up 1 base and V 4 bases, and 7 bases lay outside the gene matches.

In this sample, this clonotype turned up a few times. As DNA, the CDR3 is TGTGCCAGCAGCTTACAGGGGGCCCTCAATGAGCAGTTCTTC. This codes for CASSLQGALNEQFF. The chain has TRBV7-2 and TRBJ2-1; 8 positions match TRBD1. V lost 2 bases to trimming and J lost 6 bases; unmatched junction nucleotides: 3. This CDR3 has 14 amino acids. Germline V gene sequence: CDR1 SGHTA, CDR2 FQGNSA.

The V and J genes are TRBV7-7 and TRBJ2-7, with 8 bases that match TRBD1. The CDR3 totals 15 residues. Per germline, CDR1 SSHAT and CDR2 FNYEAQ (reference sequence). V trimming: 2 bases; J trimming: 5 bases; junction bases outside the gene matches: 8. The CDR3 region is CASSLSPDRVHEQYF. CDR3 bases: TGTGCCAGCAGCTTATCTCCGGACAGGGTCCACGAGCAGTACTTC.

This clonotype was observed a few times. The chain has TRBV12-3 or TRBV12-4 and TRBJ2-5; 7 bases fit TRBD2. This CDR3 contains 13 residues. The ends lost 3 bases at V and 7 bases at J; junction bases unmatched: 5. In DNA, the CDR3 is TGTGCCAGCAGTTTCGCGACTAGCCCGACCCAGTACTTC. This translates into CASSFATSPTQYF.

This clonotype came up a few times. The chain is built from TRBV6-2 or TRBV6-3 and TRBJ2-1; D unclear. Germline CDR1 reads MNHEY; CDR2 reads SVGEGT. The CDR3 sequence is 13 residues long. Trimming took off 7 bases at V and 4 bases at J, with 11 bases between the two ends. CDR3 nucleotide sequence: TGTGCCAGCACTTTTAGAGGTTACAATGAGCAGTTCTTC. This sequence encodes CASTFRGYNEQFF.

V gene TRBV12-3 or TRBV12-4 combines with J gene TRBJ2-7; D is perhaps TRBD2 (6 bases). V was trimmed by 6 bases and J by 9 bases, leaving 21 bases between them. This CDR3 comprises 14 residues. The CDR3 sequence: CASRFGTALGGQYV. DNA of the CDR3: TGTGCCAGCAGATTCGGGACGGCACTGGGAGGGCAGTACGTC.

This clonotype was recorded a few times. The chain uses TRBV4-2 and TRBJ2-5, with D unresolved. Trimming left V 4 bases short and J 1 base short, with 13 bases between. The CDR3 has 15 residues. Germline CDR1 reads LGHNA; CDR2 reads YNFKEQ. DNA of the CDR3: TGTGCCAGCAGCCTTTCTCCCGGCAGCCAAGAGACCCAGTACTTC. Translated, it gives CASSLSPGSQETQYF.

The chain carries TRBV7-2 and TRBJ2-3; 10 bases fit TRBD2. The ends lost 5 bases at V and 2 bases at J; junction bases unmatched: 4. Germline V gene lookup returns CDR1 SGHTA and CDR2 FQGNSA. The CDR3 is 15 residues long. CDR3 nucleotides: TGTGCCAGCAGCCAACTAGCGGGAACCACAGATACGCAGTATTTT. Encoded protein: CASSQLAGTTDTQYF.

This clonotype was counted at least ten times. This chain joins TRBV3-1 and TRBJ2-6; D is unresolved. CDR1 and CDR2 from the germline V gene are LGHDT and YNNKEL (reference sequence). The CDR3 runs 12 residues. V lost 0 bases to trimming and J lost 13 bases, with 7 bases between them. CDR3 loop: CASSQDLGVLTF. The CDR3 DNA is TGTGCCAGCAGCCAAGATCTAGGGGTCCTGACTTTC.

This clonotype has only a few counts. The V call is TRBV2, the J call TRBJ2-1; 9 nucleotides agree with TRBD2. Germline trimming cut 3 bases from V and 6 bases from J; bases unmatched to any gene: 6. Germline CDR1 SNHLY, CDR2 FYNNEI. The CDR3 runs 15 residues. Written as DNA, the CDR3 is TGTGCCAGCAGTGAGATATCTAGCGGGGTCAATGAGCAGTTCTTC. This codes for CASSEISSGVNEQFF.

The V gene is TRBV4-1, the J gene TRBJ2-3; 10 bases match TRBD2. The CDR3 totals 17 residues. The J segment lost 1 base and the V segment lost 4 bases, leaving 8 bases of the junction unmatched. The V gene's germline CDR1 is MGHRA and CDR2 YSYEKL. CDR3: CASSRLAGVLGTDTQYF. The DNA for the CDR3 is TGCGCCAGCAGCCGGCTAGCGGGGGTGTTGGGCACAGATACGCAGTATTTT.

V is TRBV9 and J is TRBJ2-1; a possible D gene is TRBD1 (6 bases). The germline V and J ends were trimmed by 0 bases and 11 bases, with 12 bases remaining between them. This CDR3 is 13 amino acids long. Per germline, CDR1 SGDLS and CDR2 YYNGEE. The CDR3 DNA sequence: TGTGCCAGCAGCGTAGAATTCCAGGGGCAGCAGTTCTTC. This translates into CASSVEFQGQQFF. Using reference TRBV9 and TRBJ2-1 for the parts outside the CDR3, the full variable domain is DSGVTQTPKHLITATGQRVTLRCSPRSGDLSVYWYQQSLDQGLQFLIQYYNGEERAKGNILERFSAQQFPDLHSELNLSSLELGDSALYFCASSVEFQGQQFFGPGTRLTVL.

CDR3 in amino acids: CAISVTGQGASEQYV. CDR3 nucleotide sequence: TGTGCCATCAGTGTTACCGGACAGGGGGCGAGTGAGCAGTACGTC. The chain employs TRBV10-3 and TRBJ2-7, with TRBD1 matching over 11 bases. The CDR3 is 15 amino acids. The V segment lost 4 bases and the J segment 7 bases; nucleotides outside the gene matches: 9. Per germline, CDR1 ENHRY and CDR2 SYGVKD.

In its sample, this clonotype was seen once. CDR3: CASKQESGYTF. The CDR3 bases are TGTGCCAGCAAGCAGGAGTCGGGCTACACCTTC. The J gene is TRBJ1-2, the V gene TRBV12-3 or TRBV12-4; D gene uncertain. V lost 7 bases and J 8 bases, leaving 11 bases between the germline ends. This CDR3 spans 11 amino acids.

The chain recombines TRBV20-1 with TRBJ2-5, with TRBD1 identical over 8 bases. Germline V CDR1 and CDR2: DFQATT, SNEGSKA (reference sequence). The CDR3 is 13 amino acids. With 4 bases clipped from V and 5 bases from J, the junction kept 6 bases outside the gene matches. Written as DNA, the CDR3 is TGCAGTGCTAAACAGGGGGGTCGGGAGACCCAGTACTTC. This sequence encodes CSAKQGGRETQYF.

This clonotype showed up just a few times. This chain links TRBV27 with TRBJ1-2, with D unclear. V gave up 8 bases and J gave up 8 bases, with 12 bases separating them. Germline-derived CDR1 and CDR2 are MNHEY and SMNVEV (reference sequence). The CDR3 totals 11 residues. CDR3 residues: CASGPAGGYTF. The CDR3, as DNA: TGTGCCAGCGGGCCCGCGGGGGGCTACACCTTC.

The chain combines TRBV18 with TRBJ2-3; D gene uncertain. The CDR3 consists of 14 residues. With 3 bases removed from V and 0 bases from J, the gap between germline ends came to 7 bases. Germline V lookup: CDR1 KGHSH, CDR2 LQKENI. The CDR3 spells CASSPDLSTDTQYF. CDR3 nucleotide sequence: TGTGCCAGCTCACCCGACCTTAGCACAGATACGCAGTATTTT.

V is TRBV7-9 and J is TRBJ1-2; D remains unclear. CDR3 length: 15 residues. Germline V gives CDR1 SEHNR, CDR2 FQNEAQ (reference sequence). V lost 6 bases, J lost 6 bases, and 20 bases lay in between. Here the CDR3 DNA reads TGTGCCAGCAGTTTAACCTTGGACCGGGAAGATGGCTACACCTTC. Encoded protein: CASSLTLDREDGYTF.